A selection of T cell receptor beta chains follows, all from one sample in a study of T-cell reconstitution after alpha-beta-depleted transplantation in children. TCRdb re-called the PCR reads through MiXCR, storing one row per CDR3 protein. The top ten clones hold about 4.6% of a sample with 700,000 to 850,000 distinct CDR3 sequences, roughly 16% of them seen once. This specimen consisted of PBMCs, mostly from graft donor cells, obtained 360 days after TCRalphabeta/CD19-depleted stem cell transplant. The origin of the receptors is a male patient under 18 who had a stem cell transplant for acute lymphoblastic leukemia, so the T cells may come from the graft donor. CDR3s include the opening cysteine and the closing phenylalanine or tryptophan. A D gene is named only where the DNA matches it firmly. Size values are once, few and many counts, or a class for expanded clones, and some rows have none.

size | D | J | V | DNA | CDR3
few | - | TRBJ2-7 | TRBV7-9 | TGTGCCAGCAGCCCCGCCCTAGGTGGCGACGAGCAGTACTTC | CASSPALGGDEQYF
few | - | TRBJ2-4 | TRBV5-1 | TGCGCCAGCAGCGCCACCCTAGACCGAAACATTCAGTACTTC | CASSATLDRNIQYF
few | TRBD2 | TRBJ2-7 | TRBV20-1 | TGCAGCTACCAGGGAGGGCCGGCCTACGAGCAGTACTTC | CSYQGGPAYEQYF
few | - | TRBJ2-7 | TRBV6-1 | TGTGCCAGCAGTGAAAGGGAGACAGCTAGCTACGAGCAGTACTTC | CASSERETASYEQYF
- | - | TRBJ2-3 | TRBV20-1 | TGCAGTGCCCCAGTCAAGCAGGCCACAGATACGCAGTATTTT | CSAPVKQATDTQYF
- | TRBD1 | TRBJ1-1 | TRBV29-1 | TGCAGCGTTACAAAACAGGGGGCGGCATCTGGGCAAGCTTTCTTT | CSVTKQGAASGQAFF
- | TRBD2 | TRBJ2-7 | TRBV29-1 | TGCAGCGTTGAGGCTAGCGGGCTTCAGAAGCAGTACTTC | CSVEASGLQKQYF
few | - | TRBJ1-3 | TRBV29-1 | TGCAGCGTCCTTATGACAGTAGGGCCCGGAAACACCATATATTTT | CSVLMTVGPGNTIYF
many | TRBD2 | TRBJ2-3 | TRBV10-3 | TGTGCCATCGGAGCGGGAGCCACCGGAGATACGCAGTATTTT | CAIGAGATGDTQYF
few | - | TRBJ2-1 | TRBV5-4 | TGTGCCAGCAGCTTGGGTCGCGGGACGTACAATGAGCAGTTCTTC | CASSLGRGTYNEQFF
few | - | TRBJ1-5 | TRBV20-1 | TGCAGTGCTAGCCCCGGACCTCCATCAGGTCAGCCCCAGCATTTT | CSASPGPPSGQPQHF
few | - | TRBJ2-4 | TRBV20-1 | TGCAGTGCTAGATGTGTAGGGGAGAAGACGGCCAAAAACATTCAGTACTTC | CSARCVGEKTAKNIQYF
- | - | TRBJ2-7 | TRBV5-1 | TGCGCCAGCAGCTTGTCGTCGGGACTCTCCTACGAGCAGTACTTC | CASSLSSGLSYEQYF
few | - | TRBJ2-7 | TRBV12-3/TRBV12-4 | TGTGCCAGCAGACCCAGTGGGAGGAGGTTCTACGAGCAGTACTTC | CASRPSGRRFYEQYF
few | - | TRBJ2-7 | TRBV18 | TGTGCCAGCGCCAAGGGACCGGGTACTCCGGGTAGTTCGGCCTACGAGCAGTACTTC | CASAKGPGTPGSSAYEQYF
- | - | TRBJ1-5 | TRBV5-1 | TGCGCCAGCAGCTTGACGGGTCCAGAGCGGCCCCAGCATTTT | CASSLTGPERPQHF
few | TRBD1 | TRBJ2-7 | TRBV5-1 | TGCGCCAGCAGCTTGGCCAGCTTCCGGGACAGGGGGCGCGAGCAGTACTTC | CASSLASFRDRGREQYF
few | - | TRBJ2-7 | TRBV4-1 | TGCGCCAGCAGCCAGCTCGGGGGTGTACCCTACGAGCAGTACTTC | CASSQLGGVPYEQYF
- | TRBD2 | TRBJ2-7 | TRBV4-1 | TGCGCCAGCAGCTTCGCCGGACTAGACACAACCTACGAGCAGTACTTC | CASSFAGLDTTYEQYF
- | - | TRBJ1-4 | TRBV5-1 | TGCGCCAGCAGCAGAACAGGACAAACAAGAGCAACTAATGAAAAACTGTTTTTT | CASSRTGQTRATNEKLFF
few | - | TRBJ1-5 | TRBV29-1 | TGCAGCCCCAGAGGGGCCTATCAGCCCCAGCATTTT | CSPRGAYQPQHF
- | TRBD2 | TRBJ2-2 | TRBV5-1 | TGCGCCAGCGGACGGACCGGGACTAGCGGGAGGATGAACACCGGGGAGCTGTTTTTT | CASGRTGTSGRMNTGELFF